These 31 T cell receptor beta chains share one sample of origin, sequenced in a study of blood T cells in healthy people across ages. A second about 6 to 12 cycle PCR used barcoded and J-beta primers. TCRdb used MiXCR to reprocess the 5' RACE reads, holding one entry per CDR3 protein. The profile covers about a million distinct CDR3 sequences, with roughly two fifths appearing a single time and around 12% taken by the ten largest. What was sequenced was blood. These receptor sequences come from a man between 18 and 35 years old in good health.

The rearrangement links TRBV6-4 to TRBJ2-2, with no clear D. V gave up 4 bases and J gave up 8 bases, with 14 bases separating them. The CDR3 has 14 amino acids. The germline V gene has CDR1 MRHNA and CDR2 SNTAGT. CDR3 loop: CASSVEKGTGELFF. In DNA form, the CDR3 reads TGTGCCAGCAGTGTCGAAAAGGGTACAGGGGAGCTGTTTTTT.

This clonotype was observed a few times. This sequence joins TRBV9 and TRBJ1-4, with D hard to call. Germline CDR1 reads SGDLS; CDR2 reads YYNGEE. Trimming left V 0 bases short and J 0 bases short, with 9 bases between. The CDR3 covers 16 residues. The CDR3 region is CASSVGGIATNEKLFF. The CDR3 nucleotides read TGTGCCAGCAGCGTAGGTGGCATCGCAACTAATGAAAAACTGTTTTTT.

The V and J genes are TRBV20-1 and TRBJ1-5, with 7 bases identical to TRBD1. V dropped 5 bases and J dropped 5; count of bases not matched to a gene: 6. This CDR3 region has 13 residues. Germline CDR1 reads DFQATT; CDR2 reads SNEGSKA (reference sequence). The CDR3 DNA reads TGCAGTGCTGGGGACAGCCCTTATCAGCCCCAGCATTTT. It is translated as CSAGDSPYQPQHF.

This chain joins TRBV19 and TRBJ2-1, with 9 bases matching TRBD1. Germline values: CDR1 LNHDA, CDR2 SQIVND (reference sequence). The CDR3 sequence is 15 residues long. Losses at the gene ends were 5 bases for V and 9 bases for J; bases not matched to a gene: 11. This chain's CDR3 is CASSSRDRESVEQFF. The CDR3 DNA sequence: TGTGCCAGTAGTTCACGGGACAGGGAAAGTGTTGAGCAGTTCTTC.

This clonotype was counted a few times. V is TRBV12-3 or TRBV12-4 and J is TRBJ2-2; either TRBD1 or TRBD2 may fit D (5 bases each). The CDR3 has 13 residues. V lost 3 bases, J lost 7 bases, and 9 bases lay in between. The CDR3 sequence: CASSFEGIGELFF. The CDR3 DNA reads TGTGCCAGCAGTTTTGAGGGGATCGGGGAGCTGTTTTTT.

This clonotype showed up just a few times. This sequence joins TRBV27 and TRBJ2-7; no firm D call. V lost 0 bases, J lost 1 base, and 10 bases lay in between. CDR1 is MNHEY, CDR2 SMNVEV, per germline (reference sequence). The CDR3 runs 15 residues. The CDR3 DNA is TGTGCCAGCAGTTTATCTAACCCTCGGTCCTACGAGCAGTACTTC. Translated, it gives CASSLSNPRSYEQYF.

The gene calls are TRBV5-1 and TRBJ1-1, with TRBD1 as a possible D gene (5 bases). V lost 1 base, J lost 0 bases, and 19 bases lay in between. The CDR3 has 18 residues. Per the germline V gene, CDR1 is SGHRS and CDR2 is YFSETQ. The CDR3 spells CASSLPRDPTIMNTEAFF. Here the CDR3 DNA reads TGCGCCAGCAGCTTGCCCCGGGACCCTACGATCATGAACACTGAAGCTTTCTTT.

The V gene is TRBV20-1, the J gene TRBJ2-7, with 9 bases fitting TRBD1. The junction had 6 bases not matched to a gene; V was cut back by 4 bases and J by 2 bases. The CDR3 extends over 14 amino acids. Germline lookup yields CDR1 DFQATT and CDR2 SNEGSKA (reference sequence). The CDR3 DNA reads TGCAGTGCTATCGACAGGGGGAGCCCCTACGAGCAGTACTTC. Amino acids: CSAIDRGSPYEQYF.

V and J are TRBV9 and TRBJ2-3; weak D call: TRBD1 (5 bases). The CDR3 totals 15 residues. The V gene's germline CDR1 is SGDLS and CDR2 YYNGEE. V was trimmed by 1 base and J by 0 bases, leaving 9 bases between them. The CDR3 nucleotides are TGTGCCAGCAGCGTAACAGGACAAAGCACAGATACGCAGTATTTT. It translates to CASSVTGQSTDTQYF.

This chain links TRBV11-2 with TRBJ2-5, with a possible D match to TRBD2 (5 bases). The V end was cut by 3 bases, the J end by 2 bases, with 16 bases between. CDR1 and CDR2 (germline): SGHAT, FQNNGV. The CDR3 length is 16 residues. This CDR3 reads CASSFGVWQLQETQYF. CDR3 in DNA: TGTGCCAGCAGCTTCGGGGTTTGGCAGTTGCAAGAGACCCAGTACTTC. The whole variable domain, filled in from reference TRBV11-2 and TRBJ2-5, reads EAGVAQSPRYKIIEKRQSVAFWCNPISGHATLYWYQQILGQGPKLLIQFQNNGVVDDSQLPKDRFSAERLKGVDSTLKIQPAKLEDSAVYLCASSFGVWQLQETQYFGPGTRLLVL.

The chain uses TRBV7-3 and TRBJ1-1; D not certain. CDR1 is SGHTA, CDR2 FQGTGA, per germline. The CDR3 runs 13 residues. Trimming took off 3 bases at V and 5 bases at J, with 10 bases between the two ends. CDR3 nucleotide sequence: TGTGCCAGCAGCTTCAATCTCGGGACTGAAGCTTTCTTT. It yields the protein CASSFNLGTEAFF.

A note on this clonotype: One base away lies a much larger clone, so this may be a sequencing read error. The chain uses TRBV29-1 and TRBJ2-5; tentatively, D is TRBD2 (5 bases). Trimming removed 6 bases from V and 11 bases from J, with 7 bases in between. CDR1 and CDR2 (germline): SQVTM, ANQGSEA. This CDR3 is 8 amino acids long. The CDR3 loop is CSVAEQYF. In DNA form, the CDR3 reads TGCAGCGTAGCGGAGCAGTACTTC.

The table lists this clonotype with a count of one. The chain combines TRBV4-2 with TRBJ1-1; D is perhaps TRBD1 (5 bases). The V end was cut by 0 bases, the J end by 3 bases, with 14 bases between. Germline CDR1 is LGHNA and CDR2 is YNFKEQ. The CDR3 is 16 amino acids. The CDR3 coding sequence is TGTGCCAGCAGCCAAGATCTCCAGGGAGGTTACACTGAAGCTTTCTTT. It codes for CASSQDLQGGYTEAFF.

This clonotype was seen only a few times. V gene TRBV3-1 combines with J gene TRBJ2-1, with D possibly TRBD2 on 6 matching bases. The germline V gene has CDR1 LGHDT and CDR2 YNNKEL (reference sequence). This CDR3 comprises 14 residues. The V end lost 8 bases, the J end lost 5 bases, and 16 bases lay between the germline ends. The CDR3 bases are TGTGCCAGCCGTTTTGCGGGAACGAACAATGAGCAGTTCTTC. The encoded protein is CASRFAGTNNEQFF.

In this sample, this clonotype turned up a few times. This CDR3 reads CASSSFETVRSYNEQFF. The CDR3 bases are TGTGCCAGCAGTTCCTTCGAGACAGTGAGGTCCTACAATGAGCAGTTCTTC. V and J are TRBV6-2 or TRBV6-3 and TRBJ2-1; D might be TRBD1 (5 bases). The CDR3 has 17 amino acids. CDR1 MNHEY and CDR2 SVGEGT come from the germline V gene. The ends were cut back, 4 bases at V and 1 base at J, with 17 bases in the middle.

This clonotype was observed a handful of times. This chain's CDR3 is CASSPERLNTGELFF. The DNA of the CDR3 is TGTGCCAGCAGCCCGGAGAGGCTGAACACCGGGGAGCTGTTTTTT. The chain links TRBV7-8 to TRBJ2-2; D is uncertain. The germline V gene has CDR1 SGHVS and CDR2 FQNEAQ. The CDR3 loop spans 15 amino acids. The V end lost 5 bases, the J end lost 1 base, and 11 bases lay between the germline ends.

The chain couples TRBV7-9 to TRBJ1-4, with D unclear. The CDR3 length is 12 residues. From germline, CDR1 is SEHNR and CDR2 FQNEAQ (reference sequence). V was trimmed by 6 bases and J by 4 bases, leaving 6 bases between them. Written as DNA, the CDR3 is TGTGCCAGCAGGTTTGATAATGAAAAACTGTTTTTT. This encodes CASRFDNEKLFF.

Points on this clonotype: It may be a read error: a sequence one base away is much more abundant. The J gene is TRBJ2-6, the V gene TRBV2, with no clear D. Germline-derived CDR1 and CDR2 are SNHLY and FYNNEI. CDR3 size: 14 residues. Between the trimmed V and J ends, which lost 3 bases and 0 bases, there was a span of 3 bases. CDR3 sequence reads: CASSDVSGANVLTF. The CDR3 DNA sequence: TGTGCCAGCAGTGATGTCTCTGGGGCCAACGTCCTGACTTTC.

The gene calls are TRBV9 and TRBJ2-1; TRBD1 aligns across 7 bases. The J call may not be correct, given that the DNA end is closer to TRBJ2-7. In germline, CDR1 is SGDLS, CDR2 YYNGEE. The CDR3 spans 18 residues. CDR3 amino acids: CASSFPRDRSGSYNEQYF. Here the CDR3 DNA reads TGTGCCAGCAGCTTCCCCCGGGACAGAAGTGGGTCCTACAATGAGCAGTACTTC.

This clonotype was observed a handful of times. Written as DNA, the CDR3 is TGTGCCAGCAGTGGGGGGGTTTGGGGCTACACCTTC. Protein product: CASSGGVWGYTF. The gene calls are TRBV28 and TRBJ1-2, with D possibly TRBD1 on 5 matching bases. CDR1 and CDR2 from the germline V gene are MDHEN and SYDVKM. This CDR3 is built from 12 residues. V was trimmed by 5 bases and J by 8 bases, leaving 12 bases between them.

The chain joins TRBV5-1 to TRBJ1-5; D remains unclear. The V end was cut by 0 bases, the J end by 5 bases, with 9 bases between. The CDR3 is 14 amino acids. Per germline, CDR1 SGHRS and CDR2 YFSETQ. This CDR3 is CASSLDGRDQPQHF. CDR3 in DNA: TGCGCCAGCAGCTTGGACGGGAGGGATCAGCCCCAGCATTTT.

The chain joins TRBV20-1 to TRBJ2-3; a weak D match, TRBD2 (5 bases). CDR3 length: 19 residues. Trimming removed 2 bases at V and 0 bases at J, with 24 bases between. Germline V lookup: CDR1 DFQATT, CDR2 SNEGSKA (reference sequence). The CDR3 loop is CSARPVPSRRISSTDTQYF. The CDR3 nucleotides are TGCAGTGCTAGACCCGTTCCTAGCAGGAGAATCTCTAGCACAGATACGCAGTATTTT.

In its sample, this clonotype was seen a few times. The V call is TRBV20-1, the J call TRBJ1-1, with a tentative D call TRBD1 (5 bases). The CDR3 runs 15 residues. Trimming removed 3 bases at V and 0 bases at J, with 14 bases between. Germline assignment: CDR1 DFQATT and CDR2 SNEGSKA (reference sequence). The CDR3 sequence: CSASGAPGLNTEAFF. As DNA, the CDR3 is TGCAGTGCTAGTGGAGCCCCAGGGCTGAACACTGAAGCTTTCTTT.

The V gene is TRBV4-3, the J gene TRBJ1-5; D is undetermined. Germline V CDR1 and CDR2: LGHNA, YSLEER. Trimming stripped 0 bases from V and 0 bases from J, with 6 bases between. The CDR3 is made up of 15 amino acids. CDR3 sequence (DNA): TGCGCCAGCAGCCAAGACAGGTTTAGCAATCAGCCCCAGCATTTT. This codes for CASSQDRFSNQPQHF.

This sequence joins TRBV4-2 and TRBJ1-2, with a possible D match to TRBD1 (6 bases). V lost 4 bases, J lost 4 bases, and 13 bases lay in between. Per the germline V gene, CDR1 is LGHNA and CDR2 is YNFKEQ. This CDR3 comprises 14 residues. Here the CDR3 reads CASSLGGPAYGYTF. As DNA, the CDR3 is TGTGCCAGCAGCCTCGGGGGCCCGGCCTATGGCTACACCTTC.

The V call is TRBV7-6, the J call TRBJ2-3; no firm D call. Trimming cost V 1 base and J 8 bases, with 4 bases left between them. There are 11 residues in the CDR3. The germline gives CDR1 SGHVS, CDR2 FNYEAQ. For the CDR3, the DNA is TGTGCCAGCAGCTTAGGGGCTACGCAGTATTTT. Protein product: CASSLGATQYF.

This sequence joins TRBV5-1 and TRBJ2-3; unclear D gene. Trimming removed 4 bases at V and 6 bases at J, with 12 bases between. CDR3 length: 13 residues. The germline CDR1 and CDR2 sequences are SGHRS and YFSETQ. The CDR3: CASSRIGEDTQYF. CDR3 in DNA: TGCGCCAGCAGCCGTATTGGTGAGGATACGCAGTATTTT. Variable domain in full (rest from reference TRBV5-1 and TRBJ2-3): KAGVTQTPRYLIKTRGQQVTLSCSPISGHRSVSWYQQTPGQGLQFLFEYFSETQRNKGNFPGRFSGRQFSNSRSEMNVSTLELGDSALYLCASSRIGEDTQYFGPGTRLTVL.

This chain joins TRBV7-9 and TRBJ1-2; D is perhaps TRBD1 (6 bases). The germline CDR1 and CDR2 sequences are SEHNR and FQNEAQ (reference sequence). The V gene lost 5 bases and the J gene lost 6 bases, with 19 bases spanning the gap. CDR3 length: 15 residues. CDR3 nucleotides: TGTGCCAGCAGCCTCCAGGACAGCGCCGGGGATGGCTACACCTTC. Amino acid sequence: CASSLQDSAGDGYTF. Looking up the rest from reference TRBV7-9 and TRBJ1-2 gives the full variable domain: DTGVSQNPRHKITKRGQNVTFRCDPISEHNRLYWYRQTLGQGPEFLTYFQNEAQLEKSRLLSDRFSAERPKGSFSTLEIQRTEQGDSAMYLCASSLQDSAGDGYTFGSGTRLTVV.

This clonotype occurred a few times. The V call is TRBV9, the J call TRBJ1-2; TRBD1 is a possible D gene (6 bases). Trimming took 4 bases from V and 5 from J, leaving 18 bases between them. Germline V CDR1 and CDR2: SGDLS, YYNGEE. The CDR3 loop spans 15 amino acids. The CDR3 DNA sequence: TGTGCCAGCAGCCCGGATACAGGGCTTGTATATGGCTACACCTTC. Translation: CASSPDTGLVYGYTF.

V gene TRBV7-9 combines with J gene TRBJ1-5, with no clear D. The CDR3 is 15 residues long. In germline, CDR1 is SEHNR, CDR2 FQNEAQ (reference sequence). Trimming cost V 1 base and J 4 bases, with 11 bases left between them. CDR3 protein: CASSLGPTGNQPQHF. For the CDR3, the DNA is TGTGCCAGCAGCTTAGGCCCCACGGGGAATCAGCCCCAGCATTTT.

This clonotype was seen only a few times. CDR3 DNA sequence: TGCAGTGCTAGAGATTTACGGCGGCTAGGCACAGATACGCAGTATTTT. Translating gives CSARDLRRLGTDTQYF. V gene TRBV20-1 combines with J gene TRBJ2-3; D is unresolved. Germline CDR1 and CDR2: DFQATT and SNEGSKA (reference sequence). The CDR3 is 16 amino acids. V lost 0 bases to trimming and J lost 1 base, with 14 bases between them.